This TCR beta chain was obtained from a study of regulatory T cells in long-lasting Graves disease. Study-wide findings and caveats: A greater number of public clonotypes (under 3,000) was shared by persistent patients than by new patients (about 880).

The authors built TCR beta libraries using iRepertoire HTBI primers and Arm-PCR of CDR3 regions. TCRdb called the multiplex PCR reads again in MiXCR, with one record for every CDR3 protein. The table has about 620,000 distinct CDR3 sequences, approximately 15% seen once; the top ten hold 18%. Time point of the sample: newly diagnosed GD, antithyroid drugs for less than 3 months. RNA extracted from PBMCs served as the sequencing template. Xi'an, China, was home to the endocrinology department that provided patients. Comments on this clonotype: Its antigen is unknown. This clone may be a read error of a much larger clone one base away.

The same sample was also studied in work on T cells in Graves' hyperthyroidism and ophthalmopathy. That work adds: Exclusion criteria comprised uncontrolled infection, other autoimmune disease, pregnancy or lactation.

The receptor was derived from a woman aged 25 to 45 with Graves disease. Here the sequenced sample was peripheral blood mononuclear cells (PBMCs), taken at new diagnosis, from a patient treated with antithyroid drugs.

The CDR3 spells CAISEGDDLEELFF. The CDR3 DNA is TGTGCCATCAGTGAAGGGGACGATCTCGAGGAACTGTTTTTT. V gene TRBV10-3 combines with J gene TRBJ1-4; possibly TRBD1 for D (5 bases). Germline assignment: CDR1 ENHRY and CDR2 SYGVKD. V shed 3 bases and J shed 12 bases, with 17 bases lying between them. The CDR3 has 14 residues.